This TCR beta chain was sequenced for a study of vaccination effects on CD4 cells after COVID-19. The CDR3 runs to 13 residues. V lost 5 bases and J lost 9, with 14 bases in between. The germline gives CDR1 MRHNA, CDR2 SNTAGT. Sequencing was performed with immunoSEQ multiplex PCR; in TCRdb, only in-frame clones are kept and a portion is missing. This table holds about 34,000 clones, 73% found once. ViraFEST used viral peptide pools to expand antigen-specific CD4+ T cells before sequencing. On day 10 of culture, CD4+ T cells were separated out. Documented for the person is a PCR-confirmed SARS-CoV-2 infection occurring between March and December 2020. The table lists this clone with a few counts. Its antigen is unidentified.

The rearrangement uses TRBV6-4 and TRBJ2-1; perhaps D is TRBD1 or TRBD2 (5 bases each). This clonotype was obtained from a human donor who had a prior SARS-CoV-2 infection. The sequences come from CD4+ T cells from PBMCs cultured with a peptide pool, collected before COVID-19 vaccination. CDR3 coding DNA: TGTGCCAGCAGTCCCGAGACTGGGGGTGAGCAGTTCTTC. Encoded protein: CASSPETGGEQFF.